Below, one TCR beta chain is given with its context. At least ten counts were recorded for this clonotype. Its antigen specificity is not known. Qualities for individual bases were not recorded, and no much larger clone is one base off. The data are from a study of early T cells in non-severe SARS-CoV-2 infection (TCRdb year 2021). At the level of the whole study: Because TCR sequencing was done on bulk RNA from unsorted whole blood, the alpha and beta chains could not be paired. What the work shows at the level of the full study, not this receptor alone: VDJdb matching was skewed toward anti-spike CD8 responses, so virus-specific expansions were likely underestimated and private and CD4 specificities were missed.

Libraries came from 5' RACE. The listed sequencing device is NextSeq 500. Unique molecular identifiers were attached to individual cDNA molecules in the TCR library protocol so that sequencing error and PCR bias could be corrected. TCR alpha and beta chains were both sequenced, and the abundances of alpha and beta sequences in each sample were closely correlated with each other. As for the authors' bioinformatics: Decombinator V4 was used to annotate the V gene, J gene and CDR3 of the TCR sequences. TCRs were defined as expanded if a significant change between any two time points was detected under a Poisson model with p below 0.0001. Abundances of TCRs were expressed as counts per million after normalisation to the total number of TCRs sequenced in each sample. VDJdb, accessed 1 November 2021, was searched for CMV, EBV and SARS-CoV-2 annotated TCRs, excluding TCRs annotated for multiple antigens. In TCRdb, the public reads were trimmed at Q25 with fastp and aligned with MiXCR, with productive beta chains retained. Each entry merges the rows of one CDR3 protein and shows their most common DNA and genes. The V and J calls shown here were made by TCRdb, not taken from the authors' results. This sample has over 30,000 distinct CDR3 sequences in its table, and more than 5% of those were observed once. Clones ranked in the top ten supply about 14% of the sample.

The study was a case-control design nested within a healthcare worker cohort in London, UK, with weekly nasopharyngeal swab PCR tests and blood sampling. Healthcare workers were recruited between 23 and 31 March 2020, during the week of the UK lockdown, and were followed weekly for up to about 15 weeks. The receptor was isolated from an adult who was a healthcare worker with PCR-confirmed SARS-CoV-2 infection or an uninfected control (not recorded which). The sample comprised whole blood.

This receptor carries the CDR3 CASSPRAGTGPTGELFF. DNA sequence: TGTGCCAGCAGTCCGAGGGCCGGGACAGGCCCCACCGGGGAGCTGTTTTTT. This sequence uses TRBV6-5 and TRBJ2-2, and 8 bases in between align with TRBD1. Germline trimming: 5 bases from V, 4 bases from J; junction bases outside gene matches: 12. From the cysteine up to the phenylalanine, the CDR3 has a length of 17 residues. Only CDR3 DNA is held: 51 bases, read in frame from base 1. Via the germline V gene, CDR1 is MNHEY and CDR2 SVGAGI.